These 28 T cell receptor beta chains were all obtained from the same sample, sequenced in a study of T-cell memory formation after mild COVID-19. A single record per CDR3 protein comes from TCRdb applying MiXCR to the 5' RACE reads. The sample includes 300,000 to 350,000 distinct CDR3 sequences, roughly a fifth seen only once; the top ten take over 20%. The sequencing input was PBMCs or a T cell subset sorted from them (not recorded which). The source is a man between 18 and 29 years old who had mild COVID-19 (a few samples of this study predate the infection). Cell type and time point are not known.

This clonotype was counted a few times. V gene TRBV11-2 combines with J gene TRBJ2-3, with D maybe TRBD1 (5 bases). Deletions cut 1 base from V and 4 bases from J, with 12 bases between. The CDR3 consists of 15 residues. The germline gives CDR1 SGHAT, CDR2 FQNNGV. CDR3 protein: CASSLAGRQPDTQYF. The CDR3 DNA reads TGTGCCAGCAGCTTAGCAGGGCGGCAGCCAGATACGCAGTATTTT.

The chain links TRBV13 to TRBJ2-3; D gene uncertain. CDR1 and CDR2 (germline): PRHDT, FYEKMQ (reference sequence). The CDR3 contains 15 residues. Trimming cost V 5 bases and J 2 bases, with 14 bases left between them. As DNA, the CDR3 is TGTGCCAGCAGCACGGCGGCCCCCTTCACAGATACGCAGTATTTT. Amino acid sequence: CASSTAAPFTDTQYF.

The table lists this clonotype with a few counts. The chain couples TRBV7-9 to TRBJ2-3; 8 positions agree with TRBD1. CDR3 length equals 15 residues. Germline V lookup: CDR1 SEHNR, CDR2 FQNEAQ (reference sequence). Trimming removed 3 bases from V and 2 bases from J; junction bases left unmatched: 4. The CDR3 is CASSFEDRDTDTQYF. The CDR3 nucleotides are TGTGCCAGCAGCTTCGAGGACAGGGACACAGATACGCAGTATTTT. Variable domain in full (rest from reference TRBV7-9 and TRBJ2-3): DTGVSQNPRHKITKRGQNVTFRCDPISEHNRLYWYRQTLGQGPEFLTYFQNEAQLEKSRLLSDRFSAERPKGSFSTLEIQRTEQGDSAMYLCASSFEDRDTDTQYFGPGTRLTVL.

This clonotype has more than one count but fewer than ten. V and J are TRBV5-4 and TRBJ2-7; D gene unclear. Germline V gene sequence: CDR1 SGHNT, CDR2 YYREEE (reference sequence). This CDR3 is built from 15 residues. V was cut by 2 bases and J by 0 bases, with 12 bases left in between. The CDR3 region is CASSLMASSSYEQYF. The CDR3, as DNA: TGTGCCAGCAGCTTAATGGCCAGCAGCTCCTACGAGCAGTACTTC.

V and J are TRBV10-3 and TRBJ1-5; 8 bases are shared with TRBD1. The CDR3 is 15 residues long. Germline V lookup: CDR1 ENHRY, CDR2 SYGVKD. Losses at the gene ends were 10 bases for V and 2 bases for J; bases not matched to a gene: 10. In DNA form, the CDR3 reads TGTGCCACCTCGGCCAGGGGGCTTGGCAATCAGCCCCAGCATTTT. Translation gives CATSARGLGNQPQHF.

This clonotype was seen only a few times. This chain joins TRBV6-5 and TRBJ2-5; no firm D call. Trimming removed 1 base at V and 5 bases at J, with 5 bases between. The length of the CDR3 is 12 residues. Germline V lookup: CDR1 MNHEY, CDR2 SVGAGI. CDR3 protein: CASSYFRETQYF. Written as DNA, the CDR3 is TGTGCCAGCAGTTACTTCCGGGAGACCCAGTACTTC.

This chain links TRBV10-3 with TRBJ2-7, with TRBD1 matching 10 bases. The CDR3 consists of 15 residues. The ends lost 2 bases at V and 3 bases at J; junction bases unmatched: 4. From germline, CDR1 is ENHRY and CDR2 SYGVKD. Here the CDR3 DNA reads TGTGCCATCAGTGAGCTATGGGACAGGGGCTACGAGCAGTACTTC. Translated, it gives CAISELWDRGYEQYF.

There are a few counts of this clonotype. CDR3 sequence reads: CASSQGYTGELFF. In nucleotides, the CDR3 is TGTGCCAGCAGTCAAGGGTACACCGGGGAGCTGTTTTTT. V and J are TRBV6-6 and TRBJ2-2; D unresolved. V was pared by 5 bases and J by 3 bases, with 7 bases between. Germline CDR1 reads MNHNY; CDR2 reads SVGAGI (reference sequence). The CDR3 totals 13 residues.

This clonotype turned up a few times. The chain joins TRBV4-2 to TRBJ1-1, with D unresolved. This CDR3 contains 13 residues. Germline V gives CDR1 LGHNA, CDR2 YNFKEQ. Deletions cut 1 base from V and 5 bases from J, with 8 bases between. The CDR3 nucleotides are TGTGCCAGCAGCCAAGGGGGTTTAACTGAAGCTTTCTTT. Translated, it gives CASSQGGLTEAFF.

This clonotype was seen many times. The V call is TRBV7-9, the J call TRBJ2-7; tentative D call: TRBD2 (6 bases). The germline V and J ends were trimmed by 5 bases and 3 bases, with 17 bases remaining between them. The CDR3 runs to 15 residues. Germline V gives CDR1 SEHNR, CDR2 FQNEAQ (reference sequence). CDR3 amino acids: CASSPKLAKGYEQYF. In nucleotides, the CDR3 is TGTGCCAGCAGCCCGAAACTAGCTAAAGGCTACGAGCAGTACTTC.

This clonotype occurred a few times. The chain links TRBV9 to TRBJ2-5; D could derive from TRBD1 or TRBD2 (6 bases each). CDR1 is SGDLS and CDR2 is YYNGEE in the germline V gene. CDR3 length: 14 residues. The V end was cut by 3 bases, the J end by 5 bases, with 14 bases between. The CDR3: CASSADGGPETQYF. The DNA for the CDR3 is TGTGCCAGCAGCGCCGATGGGGGGCCGGAGACCCAGTACTTC.

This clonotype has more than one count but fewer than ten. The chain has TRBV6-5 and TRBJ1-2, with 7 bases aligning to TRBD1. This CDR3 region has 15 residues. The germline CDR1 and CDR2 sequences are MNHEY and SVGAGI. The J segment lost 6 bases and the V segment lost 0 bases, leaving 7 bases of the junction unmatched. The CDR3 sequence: CASSYSTGSLDGYTF. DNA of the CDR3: TGTGCCAGCAGTTACTCGACAGGGAGTTTAGATGGCTACACCTTC.

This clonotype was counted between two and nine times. The CDR3 DNA reads TGTGCCACCAGCAGAGAGGCCCCTTCCCCTAACTATGGCTACACCTTC. It yields the protein CATSREAPSPNYGYTF. V is TRBV15 and J is TRBJ1-2; the D is unclear. V lost 0 bases and J 0 bases, leaving 11 bases between the germline ends. The germline V gene encodes CDR1 LNHNV and CDR2 YYDKDF (reference sequence). This CDR3 is 16 amino acids long.

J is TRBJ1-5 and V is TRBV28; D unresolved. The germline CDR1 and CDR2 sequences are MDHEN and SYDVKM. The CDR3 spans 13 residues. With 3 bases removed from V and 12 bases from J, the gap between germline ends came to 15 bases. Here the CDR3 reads CASSFLQRPGQHF. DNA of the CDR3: TGTGCCAGCAGTTTCCTCCAACGACCGGGCCAGCATTTT.

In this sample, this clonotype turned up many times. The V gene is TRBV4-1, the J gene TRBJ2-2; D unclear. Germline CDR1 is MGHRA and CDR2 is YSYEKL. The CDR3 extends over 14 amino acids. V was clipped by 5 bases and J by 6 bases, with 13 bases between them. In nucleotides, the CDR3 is TGCGCCAGCAGCGCGATAGGATCCGCCGGGGAGCTGTTTTTT. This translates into CASSAIGSAGELFF.

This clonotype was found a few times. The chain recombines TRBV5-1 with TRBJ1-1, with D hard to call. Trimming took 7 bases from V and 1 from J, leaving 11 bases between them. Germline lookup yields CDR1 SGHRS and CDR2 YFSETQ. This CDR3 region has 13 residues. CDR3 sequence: CASCEGANTEAFF. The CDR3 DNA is TGCGCCAGCTGTGAGGGAGCGAACACTGAAGCTTTCTTT.

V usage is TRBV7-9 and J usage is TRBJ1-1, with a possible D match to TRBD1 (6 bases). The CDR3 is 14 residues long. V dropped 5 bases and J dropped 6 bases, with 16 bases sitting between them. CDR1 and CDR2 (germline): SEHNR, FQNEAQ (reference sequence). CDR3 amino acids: CASSQQGSEPEAFF. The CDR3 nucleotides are TGTGCCAGCAGCCAACAGGGAAGCGAGCCTGAAGCTTTCTTT.

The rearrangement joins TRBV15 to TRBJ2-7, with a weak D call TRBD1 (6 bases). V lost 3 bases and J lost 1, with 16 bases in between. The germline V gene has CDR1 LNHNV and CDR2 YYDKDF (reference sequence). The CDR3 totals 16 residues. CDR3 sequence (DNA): TGTGCCACCAGCAGCCAAAGGGGCAGGGGATCCTACGAGCAGTACTTC. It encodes CATSSQRGRGSYEQYF.

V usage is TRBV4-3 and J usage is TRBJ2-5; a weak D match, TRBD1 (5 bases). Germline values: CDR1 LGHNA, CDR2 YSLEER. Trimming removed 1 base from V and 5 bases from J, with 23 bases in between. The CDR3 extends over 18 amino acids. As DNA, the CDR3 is TGCGCCAGCAGCCAAGGGCCCCCAGGGCGGACCCCCATGGAGACCCAGTACTTC. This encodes CASSQGPPGRTPMETQYF.

As DNA, the CDR3 is TGCGCCAGCAGCTTCCAGGGGCCCATGGATACGCAGTATTTT. This codes for CASSFQGPMDTQYF. This rearrangement joins TRBV5-1 to TRBJ2-3; possible D gene TRBD1, 6 bases. The germline V gene has CDR1 SGHRS and CDR2 YFSETQ. The V end lost 2 bases, the J end lost 6 bases, and 13 bases lay between the germline ends. This CDR3 is built from 14 residues.

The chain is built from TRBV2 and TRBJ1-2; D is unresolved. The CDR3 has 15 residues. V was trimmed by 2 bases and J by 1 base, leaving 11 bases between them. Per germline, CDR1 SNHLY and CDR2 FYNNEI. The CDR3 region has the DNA TGTGCCAGCAGTGAAAGAGGCAGAAGTAACTATGGCTACACCTTC. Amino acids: CASSERGRSNYGYTF.

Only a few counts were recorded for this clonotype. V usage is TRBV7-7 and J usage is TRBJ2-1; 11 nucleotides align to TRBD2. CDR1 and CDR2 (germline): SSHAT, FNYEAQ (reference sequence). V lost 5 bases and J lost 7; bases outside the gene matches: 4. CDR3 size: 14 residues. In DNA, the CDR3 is TGTGCCAGCAGCCACGGGACTAGCGGTAATGAGCAGTTCTTC. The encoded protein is CASSHGTSGNEQFF.

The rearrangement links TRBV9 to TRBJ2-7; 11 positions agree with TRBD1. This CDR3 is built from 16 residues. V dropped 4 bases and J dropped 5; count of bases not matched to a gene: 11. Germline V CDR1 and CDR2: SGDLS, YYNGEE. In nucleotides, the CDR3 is TGTGCCAGCAGCCCCCGGTGGGGACAGGGGGTAGACGAGCAGTACTTC. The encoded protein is CASSPRWGQGVDEQYF.

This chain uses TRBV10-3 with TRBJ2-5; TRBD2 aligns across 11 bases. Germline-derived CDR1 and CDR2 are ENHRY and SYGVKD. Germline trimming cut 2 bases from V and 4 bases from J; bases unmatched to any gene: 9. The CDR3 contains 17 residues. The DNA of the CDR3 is TGTGCCATCAGTGAGCATCTAGCGGGGGGCTCGGGAGAGACCCAGTACTTC. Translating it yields CAISEHLAGGSGETQYF.

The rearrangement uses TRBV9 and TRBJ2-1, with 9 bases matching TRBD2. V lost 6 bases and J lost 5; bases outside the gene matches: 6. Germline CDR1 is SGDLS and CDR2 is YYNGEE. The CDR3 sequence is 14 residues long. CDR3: CASTSPSGDNEQFF. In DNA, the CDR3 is TGTGCCAGCACCTCTCCTAGCGGGGACAATGAGCAGTTCTTC.

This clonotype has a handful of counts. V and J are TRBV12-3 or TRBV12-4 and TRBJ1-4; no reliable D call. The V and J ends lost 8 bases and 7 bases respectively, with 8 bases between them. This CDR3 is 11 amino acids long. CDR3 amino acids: CASPKGEKLFF. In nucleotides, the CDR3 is TGTGCCAGCCCAAAGGGTGAAAAACTGTTTTTT.

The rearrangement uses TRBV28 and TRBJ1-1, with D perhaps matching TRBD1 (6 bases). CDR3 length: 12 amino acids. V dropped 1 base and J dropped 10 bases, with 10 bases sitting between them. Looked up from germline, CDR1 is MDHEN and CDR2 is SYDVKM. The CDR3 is CASSLSGRGAFF. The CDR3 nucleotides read TGTGCCAGCAGTTTATCGGGCAGGGGAGCTTTCTTT.

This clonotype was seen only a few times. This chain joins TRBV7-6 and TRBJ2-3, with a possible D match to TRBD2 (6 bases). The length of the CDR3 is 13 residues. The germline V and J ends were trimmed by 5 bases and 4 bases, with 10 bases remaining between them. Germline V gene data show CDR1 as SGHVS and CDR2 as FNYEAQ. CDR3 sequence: CASSRLGPDTQYF. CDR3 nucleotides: TGTGCCAGCAGCCGACTAGGTCCAGATACGCAGTATTTT. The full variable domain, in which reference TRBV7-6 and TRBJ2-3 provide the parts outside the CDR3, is GAGVSQSPRYKVTKRGQDVALRCDPISGHVSLYWYRQALGQGPEFLTYFNYEAQQDKSGLPNDRFSAERPEGSISTLTIQRTEQRDSAMYRCASSRLGPDTQYFGPGTRLTVL.